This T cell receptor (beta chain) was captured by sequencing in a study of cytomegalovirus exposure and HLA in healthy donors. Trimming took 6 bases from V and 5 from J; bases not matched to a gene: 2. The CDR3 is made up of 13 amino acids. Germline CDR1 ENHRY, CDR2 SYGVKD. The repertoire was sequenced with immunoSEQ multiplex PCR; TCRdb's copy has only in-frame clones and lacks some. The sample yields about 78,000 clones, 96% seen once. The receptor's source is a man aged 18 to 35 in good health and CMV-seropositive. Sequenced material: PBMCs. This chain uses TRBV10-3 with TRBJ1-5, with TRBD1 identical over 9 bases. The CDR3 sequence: CAIRDRGDQPQHF. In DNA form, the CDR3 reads TGTGCCATCAGGGACAGGGGCGATCAGCCCCAGCATTTT.